This passage covers 18 T cell receptor beta chains from one sample sequenced in a study of T cell changes during pregnancy in multiple sclerosis. Sequencing was performed with immunoSEQ multiplex PCR; in TCRdb, only in-frame clones are kept and a portion is missing. The profile shows about 98,000 clones, just over 90% of them singletons. The source material was peripheral blood, sampled after pregnancy. Receptors were obtained from a female donor in good health, enrolled as a control in a pregnancy study.

The V gene is TRBV7-8, the J gene TRBJ2-3; 7 bases are a match to TRBD2. The CDR3 runs 16 residues. Germline trimming cut 0 bases from V and 6 bases from J; bases unmatched to any gene: 9. Germline lookup yields CDR1 SGHVS and CDR2 FQNEAQ. This CDR3 reads CASSLALTRGWDTQYF. The CDR3 region has the DNA TGTGCCAGCAGCTTAGCCCTTACGCGGGGGTGGGATACGCAGTATTTT.

The gene calls are TRBV4-1 and TRBJ1-5, with TRBD1 matching over 7 bases. This CDR3 is 15 amino acids long. V dropped 3 bases and J dropped 3; count of bases not matched to a gene: 5. Germline values: CDR1 MGHRA, CDR2 YSYEKL. CDR3 region: CASSHLDRNNQPQHF. DNA of the CDR3: TGCGCCAGCAGCCACCTGGACAGGAACAATCAGCCCCAGCATTTT.

This clone has a single count. The chain employs TRBV6-5 and TRBJ2-5; tentative D call: TRBD2 (6 bases). The CDR3 contains 15 residues. CDR1 and CDR2 from the germline V gene are MNHEY and SVGAGI. The ends were cut back, 0 bases at V and 1 base at J, with 9 bases in the middle. CDR3 residues: CASSYSGGTQETQYF. The CDR3 DNA is TGTGCCAGCAGTTACTCGGGGGGTACCCAAGAGACCCAGTACTTC.

The chain links TRBV28 to TRBJ2-1; 8 bases are a match to TRBD1. The germline V gene encodes CDR1 MDHEN and CDR2 SYDVKM. V shed 5 bases, J shed 7 bases, and the junction held 4 bases outside the gene matches. The CDR3 totals 13 residues. The chain's CDR3 is CASSRTGYNEQFF. The CDR3 DNA reads TGTGCCAGCAGTAGGACAGGGTATAATGAGCAGTTCTTC.

CDR3 in amino acids: CASSLPGRGAFF. DNA for the CDR3: TGTGCCAGCAGTTTACCGGGCAGGGGAGCTTTCTTT. The V and J genes are TRBV27 and TRBJ1-1, with D perhaps matching TRBD1 (6 bases). The CDR3 extends over 12 amino acids. The V end was cut by 2 bases, the J end by 10 bases, with 11 bases between. Germline V lookup: CDR1 MNHEY, CDR2 SMNVEV (reference sequence).

This clone was counted a single time. The V and J genes are TRBV2 and TRBJ1-5, with TRBD1 identical over 12 bases. V was clipped by 5 bases and J by 5 bases; unmatched bases: 7. The CDR3 extends over 16 amino acids. Germline V lookup: CDR1 SNHLY, CDR2 FYNNEI. The CDR3 DNA is TGTGCCAGCAGTCACACCGGGACAGGGGGCGATCAGCCCCAGCATTTT. Encoded protein: CASSHTGTGGDQPQHF.

The V call is TRBV7-9, the J call TRBJ2-2, with 7 bases aligning to TRBD1. The germline V gene has CDR1 SEHNR and CDR2 FQNEAQ (reference sequence). V shed 1 base and J 12 bases; nucleotides not matched to a gene: 2. This CDR3 region has 12 residues. The CDR3 nucleotides read TGTGCCAGCAGCTTAGAAGGGGGCAAGCTGTTTTTT. Its protein product is CASSLEGGKLFF.

CDR3 sequence (DNA): TGTGCCAGCACCCAGGGCCTACCCTACGAGCAGTACTTC. Its translation is CASTQGLPYEQYF. The chain combines TRBV6-1 with TRBJ2-7; D perhaps matches TRBD1 (5 bases). This CDR3 region has 13 residues. CDR1 is MNHNS, CDR2 SASEGT, per germline. V was shortened by 7 bases and J by 2 bases, with 12 bases between the two germline ends.

This clone was picked up a small number of times. The V and J genes are TRBV2 and TRBJ1-2, with 7 nucleotides matching TRBD1. Trimming at V came to 8 bases and at J to 5 bases, leaving 2 bases not matched to a gene. The CDR3 runs to 11 residues. The germline V gene encodes CDR1 SNHLY and CDR2 FYNNEI. CDR3 sequence: CASGQEYGYTF. Written as DNA, the CDR3 is TGTGCCAGCGGACAGGAATATGGCTACACCTTC.

V usage is TRBV19 and J usage is TRBJ2-1; perhaps TRBD1 as D (6 bases). V gave up 3 bases and J gave up 0 bases, with 9 bases separating them. CDR3 length equals 15 residues. Germline V gene sequence: CDR1 LNHDA, CDR2 SQIVND (reference sequence). CDR3 nucleotide sequence: TGTGCCAGTAGTATGGACAGAAGCTCCTACAATGAGCAGTTCTTC. Amino acids: CASSMDRSSYNEQFF.

This sequence joins TRBV15 and TRBJ2-6, with TRBD1 matching 11 bases. The CDR3 runs 22 residues. Germline CDR1 reads LNHNV; CDR2 reads YYDKDF (reference sequence). The V gene end was trimmed by 4 bases and the J gene end by 1 base; junction bases not matched to a gene: 18. This chain's CDR3 is CATSTARDRGLRDWSGANVLTF. Written as DNA, the CDR3 is TGTGCCACCAGCACCGCCCGGGACAGGGGGTTAAGAGATTGGTCTGGGGCCAACGTCCTGACTTTC.

The chain links TRBV11-3 to TRBJ2-7; tentative D call: TRBD1 (6 bases). CDR1 and CDR2 from the germline V gene are SGHNT and YENEEA. With 5 bases removed from V and 6 bases from J, the gap between germline ends came to 14 bases. The CDR3 contains 13 residues. The CDR3 loop reads CASSRLRDIEQYF. The CDR3 DNA reads TGTGCCAGCAGCCGGCTGAGGGACATCGAGCAGTACTTC.

The chain is built from TRBV5-4 and TRBJ2-1; 9 positions match TRBD1. The V gene's germline CDR1 is SGHNT and CDR2 YYREEE (reference sequence). This CDR3 has 15 residues. The V gene end was trimmed by 5 bases and the J gene end by 6 bases; junction bases not matched to a gene: 9. The CDR3 reads CASRPGTGNINEQFF. For the CDR3, the DNA is TGTGCCAGCAGGCCCGGGACAGGGAATATCAATGAGCAGTTCTTC.

In this sample, this clone turned up once. The chain recombines TRBV5-4 with TRBJ1-2; D is unresolved. The CDR3 has 13 amino acids. Looked up from germline, CDR1 is SGHNT and CDR2 is YYREEE (reference sequence). V gave up 4 bases and J gave up 8 bases, with 15 bases separating them. For the CDR3, the DNA is TGTGCCAGCAGCCGGGATCGGGCGGGGGGCTACACCTTC. It codes for CASSRDRAGGYTF.

The V and J genes are TRBV7-2 and TRBJ2-3, with D possibly being TRBD2 (6 bases). Trimming left V 1 base short and J 1 base short, with 12 bases between. Germline CDR1 reads SGHTA; CDR2 reads FQGNSA. The CDR3 covers 16 residues. CDR3 bases: TGTGCCAGCAGCTTAGGGGGACTGGGAGGCACAGATACGCAGTATTTT. Its translation is CASSLGGLGGTDTQYF.

The chain joins TRBV5-1 to TRBJ1-1, with 9 bases aligning to TRBD1. There are 17 residues in the CDR3. J lost 0 bases, V lost 0 bases, and 6 bases had no gene match. CDR1 SGHRS and CDR2 YFSETQ come from the germline V gene. DNA for the CDR3: TGCGCCAGCAGCTTGGGACAGGGGGTCCTCATGAACACTGAAGCTTTCTTT. As protein: CASSLGQGVLMNTEAFF.

The chain joins TRBV11-3 to TRBJ2-1; TRBD2 agrees at 14 bases. The ends lost 5 bases at V and 14 bases at J; junction bases unmatched: 5. In germline, CDR1 is SGHNT, CDR2 YENEEA. This CDR3 is 13 amino acids long. The CDR3 reads CASSPRLAGGKFF. CDR3 DNA: TGTGCCAGCAGCCCGAGACTAGCGGGAGGGAAGTTCTTC.

The V call is TRBV7-9, the J call TRBJ1-1, with D unclear. CDR3 length equals 13 residues. Between the trimmed V and J ends, which lost 0 bases and 1 base, there was a span of 3 bases. In germline, CDR1 is SEHNR, CDR2 FQNEAQ (reference sequence). The CDR3 region is CASSLAQNTEAFF. CDR3 DNA: TGTGCCAGCAGCTTAGCACAGAACACTGAAGCTTTCTTT.